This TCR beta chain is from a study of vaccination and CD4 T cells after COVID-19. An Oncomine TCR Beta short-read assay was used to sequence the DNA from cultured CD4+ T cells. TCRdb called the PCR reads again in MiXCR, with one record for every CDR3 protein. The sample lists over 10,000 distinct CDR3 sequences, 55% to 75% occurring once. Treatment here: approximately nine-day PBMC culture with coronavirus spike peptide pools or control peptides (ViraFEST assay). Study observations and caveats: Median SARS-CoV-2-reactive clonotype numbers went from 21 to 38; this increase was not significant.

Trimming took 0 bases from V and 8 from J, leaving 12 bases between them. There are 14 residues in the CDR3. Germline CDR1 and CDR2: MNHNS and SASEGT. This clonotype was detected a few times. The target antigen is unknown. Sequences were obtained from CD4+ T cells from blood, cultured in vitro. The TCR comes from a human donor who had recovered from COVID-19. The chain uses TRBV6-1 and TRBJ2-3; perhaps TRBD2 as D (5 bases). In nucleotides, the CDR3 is TGTGCCAGCAGTGAAGCCCGAATTGGAGGTACGCAGTATTTT. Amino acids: CASSEARIGGTQYF.